The text below deals with one T cell receptor beta chain. The data derive from a study of T cell changes during pregnancy in multiple sclerosis. Method: immunoSEQ multiplex PCR; TCRdb's copy keeps in-frame clones and lacks some. The sample shows roughly 56,000 clones, 88% of them seen only once. CDR1 is MNHEY, CDR2 SVGAGI, per germline. The CDR3 runs 14 residues. Germline trimming cut 4 bases from V and 6 bases from J; bases unmatched to any gene: 6. V is TRBV6-5 and J is TRBJ2-1; 7 bases agree with TRBD1. The sequences come from peripheral blood, collected in the first trimester of pregnancy. The TCR was taken from a female donor with multiple sclerosis, enrolled in a pregnancy study. Written as DNA, the CDR3 is TGTGCCAGCAGTTCCGGGACAGTCCTCAATGAGCAGTTCTTC. Translated: CASSSGTVLNEQFF.